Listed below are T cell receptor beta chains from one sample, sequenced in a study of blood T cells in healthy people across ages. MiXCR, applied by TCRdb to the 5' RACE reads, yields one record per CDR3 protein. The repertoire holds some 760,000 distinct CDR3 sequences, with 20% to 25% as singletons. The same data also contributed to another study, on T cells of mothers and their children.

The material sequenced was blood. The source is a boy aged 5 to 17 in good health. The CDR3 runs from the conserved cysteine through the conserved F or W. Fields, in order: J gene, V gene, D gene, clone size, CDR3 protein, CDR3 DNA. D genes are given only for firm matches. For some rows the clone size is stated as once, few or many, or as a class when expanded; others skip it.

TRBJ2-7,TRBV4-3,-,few,CASSQDMGANYEQYF,TGCGCCAGCAGCCAAGATATGGGGGCAAACTACGAGCAGTACTTC
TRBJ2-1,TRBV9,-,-,CASSVEGRSYNEQFF,TGTGCCAGCAGCGTAGAGGGGCGCTCCTACAATGAGCAGTTCTTC
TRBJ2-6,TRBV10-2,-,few,CASSSGTTSGANVLTF,TGCGCCAGCAGTAGCGGGACAACCTCTGGGGCCAACGTCCTGACTTTC
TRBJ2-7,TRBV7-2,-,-,CASSFTGTSFYEQYF,TGTGCCAGCAGCTTTACCGGGACGTCTTTCTATGAGCAGTACTTC
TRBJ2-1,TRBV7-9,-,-,CASSPDSDLQFF,TGTGCCAGCAGCCCCGACAGCGATCTTCAGTTCTTC
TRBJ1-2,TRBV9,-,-,CASSPRDTYYGYTF,TGTGCCAGCAGCCCGCGGGACACTTACTATGGCTACACCTTC
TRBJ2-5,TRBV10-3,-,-,CAISEEATRTAPIQQHF,TGTGCCATCAGTGAGGAGGCAACCCGGACAGCCCCTATCCAGCAGCACTTC
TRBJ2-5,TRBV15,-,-,CATSSREIQETQYF,TGTGCCACCAGCAGCAGAGAAATACAAGAGACCCAGTACTTC
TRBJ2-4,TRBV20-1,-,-,CSARGRGNIQYF,TGCAGTGCTAGAGGTCGAGGGAACATTCAGTACTTC
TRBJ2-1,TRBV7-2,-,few,CASSLVWDHEQFF,TGTGCCAGCAGCTTAGTCTGGGACCATGAGCAGTTCTTC
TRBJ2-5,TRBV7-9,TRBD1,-,CASSYGTATRETQYF,TGTGCCAGCAGCTACGGGACAGCAACAAGGGAGACCCAGTACTTC
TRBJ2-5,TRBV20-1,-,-,CSANGRGLVQYF,TGCAGTGCCAACGGTCGGGGACTCGTCCAGTACTTC
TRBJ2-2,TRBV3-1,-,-,CASSQRGDTGELFF,TGTGCCAGCAGCCAACGAGGTGACACCGGGGAGCTGTTTTTT
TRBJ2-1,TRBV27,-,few,CASSWVGQDEQFF,TGTGCCAGCAGTTGGGTGGGGCAGGATGAGCAGTTCTTC
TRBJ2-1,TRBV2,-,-,CASSPKEVEQFF,TGTGCCAGCAGTCCCAAGGAAGTGGAGCAGTTCTTC
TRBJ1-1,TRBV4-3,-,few,CASSQWVTNTEAFF,TGCGCCAGCAGCCAATGGGTCACGAACACTGAAGCTTTCTTT
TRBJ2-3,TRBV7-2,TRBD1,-,CASSPSPNRGNTDTQYF,TGTGCCAGCAGCCCGAGTCCGAACAGGGGAAACACAGATACGCAGTATTTT
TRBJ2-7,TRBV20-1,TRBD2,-,CSARVGRPGTSIDEQYF,TGCAGTGCTAGAGTGGGAAGACCCGGGACTAGCATTGACGAGCAGTACTTC
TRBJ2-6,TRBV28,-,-,CASSRGRGSGANVLTF,TGTGCCAGCAGCCGCGGCCGGGGAAGCGGGGCCAACGTCCTGACTTTC
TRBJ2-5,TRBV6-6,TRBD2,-,CASSHRGDEETQYF,TGTGCCAGCAGCCACCGGGGGGACGAAGAGACCCAGTACTTC
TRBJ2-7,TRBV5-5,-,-,CAGSRLDEPYEQYF,TGTGCCGGCAGCCGATTAGACGAGCCCTACGAGCAGTACTTC
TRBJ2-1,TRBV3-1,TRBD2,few,CASSQEGLAGVGNEQFF,TGTGCCAGCAGCCAAGAGGGACTAGCGGGAGTCGGCAATGAGCAGTTCTTC
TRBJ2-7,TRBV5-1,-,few,CASSVDAYYEQYF,TGCGCCAGCAGCGTGGACGCCTACTACGAGCAGTACTTC
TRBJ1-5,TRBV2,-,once,CASSVEGDNQPQHF,TGTGCCAGCAGTGTTGAAGGGGACAATCAGCCCCAGCATTTT
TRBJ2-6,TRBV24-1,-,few,CATEQGTGANVLTF,TGTGCCACAGAACAGGGAACAGGGGCCAACGTCCTGACTTTC
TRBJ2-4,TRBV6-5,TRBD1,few,CASSSGQDIQYF,TGTGCCAGCAGCTCCGGACAGGACATTCAGTACTTC
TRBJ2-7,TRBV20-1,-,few,CSASFQGRTYEQYF,TGCAGTGCTAGCTTCCAGGGTAGGACCTACGAGCAGTACTTC
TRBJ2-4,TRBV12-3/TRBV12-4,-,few,CASSIPGNPKNIQYF,TGTGCCAGCAGCATCCCCGGGAATCCCAAAAACATTCAGTACTTC
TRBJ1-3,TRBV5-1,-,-,CASSLDTGSGNTIYF,TGCGCCAGCAGCTTGGATACAGGCTCTGGAAACACCATATATTTT
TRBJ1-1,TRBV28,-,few,CASSFRSEAFF,TGTGCCAGCAGTTTCAGGAGTGAAGCTTTCTTT
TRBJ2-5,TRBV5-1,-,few,CASSLAPGTLETQYF,TGCGCCAGCAGCTTGGCGCCGGGAACCCTAGAGACCCAGTACTTC
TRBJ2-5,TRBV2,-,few,CASVAENQETQYF,TGTGCCAGCGTCGCGGAGAACCAAGAGACCCAGTACTTC
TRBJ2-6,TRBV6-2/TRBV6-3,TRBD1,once,CASSSGTGDAGANVLTF,TGTGCCAGCAGTTCTGGGACAGGGGACGCCGGGGCCAACGTCCTGACTTTC
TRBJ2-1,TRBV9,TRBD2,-,CASTLLGGLSDEQFF,TGTGCCAGCACCCTTCTGGGGGGACTATCGGATGAGCAGTTCTTC
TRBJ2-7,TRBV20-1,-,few,CSARVFNRIYEQYF,TGCAGTGCTAGAGTATTTAACAGAATCTACGAGCAGTACTTC
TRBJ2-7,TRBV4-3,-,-,CASSQENVGRGQYF,TGCGCCAGCAGCCAAGAGAACGTGGGACGTGGGCAGTACTTC
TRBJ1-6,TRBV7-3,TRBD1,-,CASSLTAGGNSPLHF,TGTGCCAGCAGCTTAACGGCAGGGGGGAATTCACCCCTCCACTTT
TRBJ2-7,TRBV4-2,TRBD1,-,CASSQALGETGFNEQYF,TGTGCCAGCAGCCAAGCTCTGGGCGAGACAGGGTTCAACGAGCAGTACTTC
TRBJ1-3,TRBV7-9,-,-,CANSLATVEDGNTIYF,TGTGCCAACAGCTTAGCGACGGTGGAAGATGGAAACACCATATATTTT
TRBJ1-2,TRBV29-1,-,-,CSVEWGFGYGYTF,TGCAGCGTTGAGTGGGGGTTTGGTTATGGCTACACCTTC
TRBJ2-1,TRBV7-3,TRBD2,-,CASSSGLAGDEQFF,TGTGCCAGCAGCTCGGGACTAGCGGGAGATGAGCAGTTCTTC
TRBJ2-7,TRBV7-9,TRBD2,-,CASSPTPGLADIYEQYF,TGTGCCAGCAGCCCTACACCCGGACTAGCGGATATCTACGAGCAGTACTTC
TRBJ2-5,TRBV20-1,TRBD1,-,CSARRTGGIGETQYF,TGCAGTGCTAGACGGACAGGGGGCATTGGTGAGACCCAGTACTTC
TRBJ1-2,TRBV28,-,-,CASGLWWTEYGYTF,TGTGCCAGCGGTTTGTGGTGGACAGAATATGGCTACACCTTC
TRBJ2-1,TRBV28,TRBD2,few,CASSFLAGERNEQFF,TGTGCCAGCAGTTTTCTCGCGGGAGAGAGAAATGAGCAGTTCTTC
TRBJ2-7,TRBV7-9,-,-,CASSLEEGAKQYF,TGTGCCAGCAGCTTAGAGGAGGGGGCCAAGCAGTACTTC
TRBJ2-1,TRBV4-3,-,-,CASSQVLGPYNEQFF,TGCGCCAGCAGCCAAGTACTGGGGCCCTACAATGAGCAGTTCTTC
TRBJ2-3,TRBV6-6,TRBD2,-,CASSYYQRESLDTQYF,TGTGCCAGCAGTTACTACCAGCGGGAGTCTTTAGATACGCAGTATTTT
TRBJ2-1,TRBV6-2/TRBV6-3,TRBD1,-,CASSYSTGWHEQFF,TGTGCCAGCAGTTACTCGACAGGGTGGCATGAGCAGTTCTTC
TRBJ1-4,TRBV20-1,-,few,CSARADSLNEKLFF,TGCAGTGCTAGAGCGGACAGTCTAAATGAAAAACTGTTTTTT
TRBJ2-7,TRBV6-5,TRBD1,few,CASSYSVGTGRHEQYF,TGTGCCAGCAGTTACTCAGTTGGGACAGGGCGACACGAGCAGTACTTC
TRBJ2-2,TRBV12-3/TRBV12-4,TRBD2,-,CASSPSGGPKGGELFF,TGTGCCAGCAGTCCTAGCGGGGGGCCCAAGGGCGGGGAGCTGTTTTTT
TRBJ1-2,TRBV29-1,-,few,CSVDRQNYGYTF,TGCAGCGTGGACCGGCAGAACTATGGCTACACCTTC
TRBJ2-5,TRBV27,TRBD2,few,CASSPLAGIAETQYF,TGTGCCAGCAGTCCTCTAGCGGGAATTGCGGAGACCCAGTACTTC
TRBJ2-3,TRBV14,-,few,CASSPGRDQYF,TGTGCCAGCAGCCCGGGACGGGACCAGTATTTT
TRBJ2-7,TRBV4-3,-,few,CASSQDREGVYEQYF,TGCGCCAGCAGCCAAGATCGAGAAGGCGTCTACGAGCAGTACTTC
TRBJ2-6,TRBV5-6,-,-,CASSHRVGANVLTF,TGTGCCAGCAGCCACAGGGTTGGGGCCAACGTCCTGACTTTC
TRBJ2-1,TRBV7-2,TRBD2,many,CASSLSGGGYNEQFF,TGTGCCAGCAGTTTAAGCGGGGGGGGATACAATGAGCAGTTCTTC
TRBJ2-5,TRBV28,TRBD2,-,CASSLSSGLGPVETQYF,TGTGCCAGCAGTTTATCTAGCGGGCTAGGGCCCGTAGAGACCCAGTACTTC